This note documents a single T cell receptor (beta chain) sequence. Its specificity is unknown. This record belongs to a study of cytomegalovirus exposure and HLA in healthy donors. Libraries were prepared by immunoSEQ multiplex PCR; TCRdb keeps only in-frame clonotypes and omits some of them. Seen here are 55,000 to 65,000 clones, approximately 95% observed once, and the top ten hold approximately 6.4%. Study observations and caveats: In vitro confirmation showed three CMV-associated chains to be CMV antigen specific. Some public TCRs appeared in many individuals, while most sequences were rare.

Germline V lookup: CDR1 LNHDA, CDR2 SQIVND (reference sequence). The CDR3 length is 15 residues. The V gene lost 3 bases and the J gene lost 0 bases, with 11 bases spanning the gap. What was sequenced was PBMCs. This sequence was found in a woman between 18 and 30 years old in good health and CMV-seropositive. The chain links TRBV19 to TRBJ1-1, with D perhaps TRBD1 (6 bases). The CDR3 loop reads CASSIRGRMNTEAFF. The CDR3, as DNA: TGTGCCAGTAGTATCAGGGGAAGGATGAACACTGAAGCTTTCTTT.